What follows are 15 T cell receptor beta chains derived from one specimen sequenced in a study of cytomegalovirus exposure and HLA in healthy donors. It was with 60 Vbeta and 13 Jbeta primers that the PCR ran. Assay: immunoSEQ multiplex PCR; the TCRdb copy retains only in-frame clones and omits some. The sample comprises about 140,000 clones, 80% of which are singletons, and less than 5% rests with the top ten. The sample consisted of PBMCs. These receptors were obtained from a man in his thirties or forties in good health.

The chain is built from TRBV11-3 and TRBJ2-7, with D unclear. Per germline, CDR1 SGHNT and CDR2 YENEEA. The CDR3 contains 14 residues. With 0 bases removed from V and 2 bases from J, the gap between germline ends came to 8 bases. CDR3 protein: CASSLESLAYEQYF. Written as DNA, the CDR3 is TGTGCCAGCAGCTTAGAAAGCCTGGCCTACGAGCAGTACTTC.

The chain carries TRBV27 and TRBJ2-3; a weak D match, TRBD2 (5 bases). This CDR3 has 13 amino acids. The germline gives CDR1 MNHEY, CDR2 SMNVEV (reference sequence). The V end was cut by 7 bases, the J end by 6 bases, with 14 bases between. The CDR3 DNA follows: TGTGCCAGCACCCCACGGGGTTTGGATACGCAGTATTTT. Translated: CASTPRGLDTQYF.

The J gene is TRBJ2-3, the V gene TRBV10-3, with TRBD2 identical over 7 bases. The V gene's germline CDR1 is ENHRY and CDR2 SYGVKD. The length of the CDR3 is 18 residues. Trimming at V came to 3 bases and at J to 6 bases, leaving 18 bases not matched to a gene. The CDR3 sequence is CAISDPHSGGEGGDTQYF. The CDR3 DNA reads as TGTGCCATCAGTGACCCACACTCTGGGGGAGAGGGAGGGGATACGCAGTATTTT.

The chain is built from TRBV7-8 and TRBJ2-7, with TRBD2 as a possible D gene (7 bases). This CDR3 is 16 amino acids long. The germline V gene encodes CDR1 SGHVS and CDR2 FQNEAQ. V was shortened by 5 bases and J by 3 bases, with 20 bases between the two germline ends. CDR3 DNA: TGTGCCAGCAGCCAATTGGGGGGGCACTTGAACTACGAGCAGTACTTC. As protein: CASSQLGGHLNYEQYF.

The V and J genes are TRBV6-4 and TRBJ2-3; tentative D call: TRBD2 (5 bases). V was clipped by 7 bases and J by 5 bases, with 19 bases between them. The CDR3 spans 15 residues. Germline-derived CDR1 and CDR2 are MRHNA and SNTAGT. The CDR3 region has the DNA TGTGCCAGCAAGCGACTTGGGGAGCCGGGAGATACGCAGTATTTT. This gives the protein CASKRLGEPGDTQYF.

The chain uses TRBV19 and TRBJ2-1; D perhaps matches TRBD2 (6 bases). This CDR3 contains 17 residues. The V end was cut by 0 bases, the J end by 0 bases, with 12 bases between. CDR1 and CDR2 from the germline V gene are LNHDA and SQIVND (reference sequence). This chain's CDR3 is CASSIEARGLSYNEQFF. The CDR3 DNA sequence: TGTGCCAGTAGTATAGAGGCACGGGGACTCTCCTACAATGAGCAGTTCTTC.

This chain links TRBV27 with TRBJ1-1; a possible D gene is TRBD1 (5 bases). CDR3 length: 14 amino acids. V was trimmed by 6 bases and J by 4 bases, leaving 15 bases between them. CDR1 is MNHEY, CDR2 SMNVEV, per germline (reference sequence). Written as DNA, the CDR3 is TGTGCCAGCAGCCTCGGGGGTTGGGCCACTGAAGCTTTCTTT. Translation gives CASSLGGWATEAFF.

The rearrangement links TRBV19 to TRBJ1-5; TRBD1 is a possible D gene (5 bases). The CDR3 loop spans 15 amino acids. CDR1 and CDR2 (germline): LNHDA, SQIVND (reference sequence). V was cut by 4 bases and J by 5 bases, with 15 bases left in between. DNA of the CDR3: TGTGCCAGTAGTAAGGACCGGGGGGGAGATCAGCCCCAGCATTTT. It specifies CASSKDRGGDQPQHF. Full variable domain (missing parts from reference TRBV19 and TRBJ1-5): DGGITQSPKYLFRKEGQNVTLSCEQNLNHDAMYWYRQDPGQGLRLIYYSQIVNDFQKGDIAEGYSVSREKKESFPLTVTSAQKNPTAFYLCASSKDRGGDQPQHFGDGTRLSIL.

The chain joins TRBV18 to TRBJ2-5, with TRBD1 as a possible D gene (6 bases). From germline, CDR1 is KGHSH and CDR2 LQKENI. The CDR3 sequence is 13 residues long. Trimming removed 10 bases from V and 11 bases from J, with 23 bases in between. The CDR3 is CATSPLQGEEQYF. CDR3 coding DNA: TGTGCCACATCCCCGCTACAGGGTGAAGAGCAGTACTTC.

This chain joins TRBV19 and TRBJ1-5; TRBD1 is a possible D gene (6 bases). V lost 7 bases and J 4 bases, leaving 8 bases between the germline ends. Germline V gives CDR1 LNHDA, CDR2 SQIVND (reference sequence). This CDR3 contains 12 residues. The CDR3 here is CASKRGNQPQHF. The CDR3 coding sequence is TGTGCCAGTAAGAGGGGGAATCAGCCCCAGCATTTT.

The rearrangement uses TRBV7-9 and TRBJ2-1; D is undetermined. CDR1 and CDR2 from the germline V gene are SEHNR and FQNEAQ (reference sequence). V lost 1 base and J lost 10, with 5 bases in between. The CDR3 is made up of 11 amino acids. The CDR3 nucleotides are TGTGCCAGCAGCTTAGGTCCAGAGCAGTTCTTC. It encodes CASSLGPEQFF.

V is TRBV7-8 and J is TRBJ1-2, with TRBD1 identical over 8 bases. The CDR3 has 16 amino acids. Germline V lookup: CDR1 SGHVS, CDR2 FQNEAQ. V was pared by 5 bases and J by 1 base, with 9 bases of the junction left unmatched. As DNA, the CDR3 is TGTGCCAGCAGCCCAGGGCCAGGGGGCAATAACTATGGCTACACCTTC. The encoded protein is CASSPGPGGNNYGYTF.

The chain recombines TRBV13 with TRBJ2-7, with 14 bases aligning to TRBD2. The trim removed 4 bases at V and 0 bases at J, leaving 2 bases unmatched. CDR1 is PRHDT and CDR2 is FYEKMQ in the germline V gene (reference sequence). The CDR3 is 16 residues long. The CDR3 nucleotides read TGTGCCAGCAGCTCAGGGACTAGCGGGAGCTCCTACGAGCAGTACTTC. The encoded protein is CASSSGTSGSSYEQYF.

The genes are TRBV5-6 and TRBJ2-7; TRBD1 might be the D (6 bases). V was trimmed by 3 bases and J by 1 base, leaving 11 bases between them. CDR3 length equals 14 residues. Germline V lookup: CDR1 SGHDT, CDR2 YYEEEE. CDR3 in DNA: TGTGCCAGCAGCTCCCTGGACAGTTCCTACGAGCAGTACTTC. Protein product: CASSSLDSSYEQYF.

This CDR3 reads CASSVGGTGSNSPLHF. In nucleotides, the CDR3 is TGTGCCAGCAGCGTAGGAGGGACAGGGTCCAATTCACCCCTCCACTTT. The gene calls are TRBV9 and TRBJ1-6, with 9 positions matching TRBD1. The germline gives CDR1 SGDLS, CDR2 YYNGEE. The CDR3 loop spans 16 amino acids. The junction had 5 bases not matched to a gene; V was cut back by 0 bases and J by 7 bases.